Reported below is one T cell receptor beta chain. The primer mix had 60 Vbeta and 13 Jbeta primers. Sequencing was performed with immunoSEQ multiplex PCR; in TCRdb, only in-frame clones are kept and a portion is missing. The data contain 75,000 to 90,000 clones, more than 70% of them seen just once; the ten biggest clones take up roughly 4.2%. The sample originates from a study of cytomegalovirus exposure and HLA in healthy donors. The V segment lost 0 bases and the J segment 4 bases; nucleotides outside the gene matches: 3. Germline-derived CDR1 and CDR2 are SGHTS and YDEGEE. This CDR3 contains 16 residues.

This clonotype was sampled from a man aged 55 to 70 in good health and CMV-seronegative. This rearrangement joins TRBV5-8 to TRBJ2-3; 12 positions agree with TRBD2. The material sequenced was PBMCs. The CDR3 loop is CASSLDLAGGPDTQYF. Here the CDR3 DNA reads TGTGCCAGCAGCTTGGATCTAGCGGGGGGGCCAGATACGCAGTATTTT.